This T cell receptor (beta chain) came from a study of blood T cell repertoires in COVID-19. Overall study: Sites in the United States, Italy and Spain provided acute and convalescent COVID-19 samples. T cells, B-cell-depleted T cells, or PBMCs provided the cDNA or gDNA that served as material.

Participants were placed into cohorts based on the clinical history they reported. In germline, CDR1 is LGHDT, CDR2 YNNKEL (reference sequence). V was trimmed by 7 bases and J by 9 bases, leaving 10 bases between them. The CDR3 totals 11 residues. How the authors handled the data: Scientists estimated how many nucleated cells there were by amplifying reference gene primers. TCRdb keeps only in-frame clones here, not all; method: immunoSEQ multiplex PCR. V and J calls and clone size are as listed in that table; D and trimming were resolved from the DNA. The sample has roughly 190,000 clones, 65% to 80% seen once; the top ten hold less than 20%.

The sample taken for sequencing was PBMCs or T cells enriched from blood (not recorded which). This receptor was identified in a woman aged 45-65 years with acute COVID-19. This sequence joins TRBV3-1 (or the pseudogene TRBV3-2) and TRBJ2-1; D unresolved. CDR3 loop: CASTPRVEQFF. Written as DNA, the CDR3 is TGTGCCAGCACCCCTCGGGTTGAGCAGTTCTTC.